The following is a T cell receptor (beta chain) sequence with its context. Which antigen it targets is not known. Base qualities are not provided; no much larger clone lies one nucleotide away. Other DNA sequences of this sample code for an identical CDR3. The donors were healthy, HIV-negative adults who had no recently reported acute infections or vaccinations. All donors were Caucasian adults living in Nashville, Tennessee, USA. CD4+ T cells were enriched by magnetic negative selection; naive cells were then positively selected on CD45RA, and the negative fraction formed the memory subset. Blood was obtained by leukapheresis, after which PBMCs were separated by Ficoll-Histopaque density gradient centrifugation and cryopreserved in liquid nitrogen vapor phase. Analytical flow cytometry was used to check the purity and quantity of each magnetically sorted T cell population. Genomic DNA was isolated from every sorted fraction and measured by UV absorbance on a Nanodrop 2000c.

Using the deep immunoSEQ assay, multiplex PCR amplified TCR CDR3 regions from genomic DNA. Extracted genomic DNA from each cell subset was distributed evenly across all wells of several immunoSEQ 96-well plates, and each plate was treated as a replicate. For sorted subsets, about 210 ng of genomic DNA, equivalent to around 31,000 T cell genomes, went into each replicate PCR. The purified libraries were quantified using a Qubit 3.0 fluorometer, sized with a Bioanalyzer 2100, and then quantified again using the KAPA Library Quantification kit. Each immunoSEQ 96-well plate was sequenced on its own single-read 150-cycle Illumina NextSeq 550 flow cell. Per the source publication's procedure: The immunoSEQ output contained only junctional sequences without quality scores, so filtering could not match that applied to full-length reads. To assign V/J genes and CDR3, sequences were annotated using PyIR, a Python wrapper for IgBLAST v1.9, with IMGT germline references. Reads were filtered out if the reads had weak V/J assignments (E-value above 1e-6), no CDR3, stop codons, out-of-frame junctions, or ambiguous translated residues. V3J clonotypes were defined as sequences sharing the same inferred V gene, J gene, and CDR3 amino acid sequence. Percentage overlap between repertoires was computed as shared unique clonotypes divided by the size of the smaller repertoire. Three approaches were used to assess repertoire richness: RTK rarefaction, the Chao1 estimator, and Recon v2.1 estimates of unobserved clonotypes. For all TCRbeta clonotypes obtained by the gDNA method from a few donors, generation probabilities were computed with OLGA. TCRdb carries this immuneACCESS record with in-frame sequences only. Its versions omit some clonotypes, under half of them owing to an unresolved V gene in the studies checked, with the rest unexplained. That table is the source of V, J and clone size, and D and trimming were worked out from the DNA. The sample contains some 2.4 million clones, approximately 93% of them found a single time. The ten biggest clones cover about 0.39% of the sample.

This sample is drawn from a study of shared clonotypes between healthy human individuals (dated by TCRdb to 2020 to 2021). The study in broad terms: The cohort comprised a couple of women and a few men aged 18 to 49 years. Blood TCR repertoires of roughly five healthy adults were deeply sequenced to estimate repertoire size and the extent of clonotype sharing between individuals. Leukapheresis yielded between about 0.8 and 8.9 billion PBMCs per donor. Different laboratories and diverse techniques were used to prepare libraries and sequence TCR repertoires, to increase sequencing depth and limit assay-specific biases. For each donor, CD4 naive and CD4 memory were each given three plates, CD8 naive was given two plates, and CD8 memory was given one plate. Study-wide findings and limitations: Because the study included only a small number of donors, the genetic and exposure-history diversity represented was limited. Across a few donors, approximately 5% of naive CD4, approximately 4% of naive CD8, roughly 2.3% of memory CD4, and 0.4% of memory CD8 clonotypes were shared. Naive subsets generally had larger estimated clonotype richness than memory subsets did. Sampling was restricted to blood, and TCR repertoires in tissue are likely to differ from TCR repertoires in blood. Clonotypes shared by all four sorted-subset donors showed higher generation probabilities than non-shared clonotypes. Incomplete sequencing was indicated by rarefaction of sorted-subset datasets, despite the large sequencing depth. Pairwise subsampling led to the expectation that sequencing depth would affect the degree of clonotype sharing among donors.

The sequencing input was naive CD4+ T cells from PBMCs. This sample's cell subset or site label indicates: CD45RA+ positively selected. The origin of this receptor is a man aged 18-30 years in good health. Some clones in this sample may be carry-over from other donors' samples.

The sequenced DNA: TGTGCCAGCAGTTTAAGGGGGCACTACGAGCAGTACTTC. This is translated as CASSLRGHYEQYF. Rearrangement joined TRBV28 to TRBJ2-7, and 7 junctional nucleotides match TRBD1. CDR1 MDHEN and CDR2 SYDVKM were looked up in the germline V gene. The CDR3 runs 13 amino acids, cysteine and phenylalanine included. Only the CDR3 portion is preserved as DNA: 39 bases, with reading frame beginning at the first base. From V the trimming removes 2 bases and from J it removes 3 bases, while the gene matches leave 1 base of the junction unaccounted for. The reference TRBV28 and TRBJ2-7 proteins fill in what lies around the CDR3, so the full variable domain reads DVKVTQSSRYLVKRTGEKVFLECVQDMDHENMFWYRQDPGLGLRLIYFSYDVKMKEKGDIPEGYSVSREKKERFSLILESASTNQTSMYLCASSLRGHYEQYFGPGTRLTVT.